The entry below describes one TCR beta chain. Its target is unknown. This entry is derived from a study of T cell responses to AZD1222 COVID-19 vaccine. Whole-study results and caveats: Seropositive at baseline were only 5 to 7 AZD1222 recipients. Following two doses of AZD1222, Spike-specific TCR breadth and depth rose.

Assay used: immunoSEQ multiplex PCR; TCRdb lists only in-frame clones, some missing. The table shows 130,000 or so clones, with roughly nine tenths occurring only once. CDR3 length equals 13 residues. From germline, CDR1 is SGHTA and CDR2 FQGNSA. V shed 10 bases and J shed 6 bases, with 15 bases lying between them. The receptor's source is an adult who received the MenACWY meningococcal vaccine as a control. This rearrangement joins TRBV7-2 to TRBJ1-4; no clear D. The sample was peripheral blood, taken 28 days after the second dose of the MenACWY control vaccine. CDR3 bases: TGTGCCACCAGGCGGTTGGCGGATGAAAAACTGTTTTTT. Protein: CATRRLADEKLFF.